The present TCR beta chain was sequenced within a study of T cells in Graves' hyperthyroidism and ophthalmopathy. What was amplified from RNA transcripts were TCR beta CDR3 regions. The HTBI primer set drove a first-round RT-PCR of the TCR CDR3. TCRdb re-called the multiplex PCR reads with MiXCR, one entry per CDR3 protein. The sample includes 550,000 to 800,000 distinct CDR3 sequences, about a sixth seen only once; the top ten take around 7.7%. Looked up from germline, CDR1 is LGHNA and CDR2 is YNFKEQ. The CDR3 loop spans 14 amino acids. Deletions cut 1 base from V and 11 bases from J, with 17 bases between. Researchers defined stable Graves' hyperthyroidism as no ophthalmopathy progression within 18 months.

Sequenced material: blood. The TCR originated in a young man with Graves' hyperthyroidism. This chain links TRBV4-2 with TRBJ1-1; no reliable D call. CDR3 sequence reads: CASSQGEFPTAAFF. The CDR3 DNA sequence: TGTGCCAGCAGCCAAGGAGAGTTTCCTACAGCTGCTTTCTTT.